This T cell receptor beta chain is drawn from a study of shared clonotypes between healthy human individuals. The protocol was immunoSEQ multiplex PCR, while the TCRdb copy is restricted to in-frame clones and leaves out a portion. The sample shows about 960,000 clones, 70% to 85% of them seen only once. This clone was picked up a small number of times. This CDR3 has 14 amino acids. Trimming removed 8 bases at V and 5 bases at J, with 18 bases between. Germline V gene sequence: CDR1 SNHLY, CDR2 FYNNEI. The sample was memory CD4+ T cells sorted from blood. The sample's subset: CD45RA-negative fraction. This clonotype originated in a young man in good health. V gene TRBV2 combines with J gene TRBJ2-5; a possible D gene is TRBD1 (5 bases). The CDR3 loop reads CASDPVSPGETQYF. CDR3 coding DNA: TGTGCCAGCGATCCCGTCTCACCAGGGGAGACCCAGTACTTC.